These 22 T cell receptor beta chains came from one sample sequenced in a study of tumor-infiltrating lymphocytes in primary liver carcinoma. The input was around 500 ng total RNA; TCR beta cDNA was made from it with a constant-region primer. Nested multiplex PCR, run for three rounds with slightly modified ARM-PCR, yielded TCR beta libraries. The first two PCR rounds used TRBV1-TRBV30 primers with a Cbeta primer, approximately 9 cycles each. TCRdb processed the multiplex PCR reads anew with MiXCR; each CDR3 protein has one entry. The sample records 100,000 to 150,000 distinct CDR3 sequences, around 60% being singletons. Scientists recovered RNA and DNA together from roughly 20-30 mg of unsorted bulk tissue. The sequenced material came from liver tumor tissue from sampling region 1. Subset indicated: tumor region T1, superior pole. The source is a woman aged 60-75 years with primary liver carcinoma and hepatitis B virus infection.

Concerning this clonotype itself: The conserved phenylalanine or tryptophan normally closing the CDR3 is absent here, so this likely arose from a read error. The J gene is TRBJ1-1, the V gene TRBV11-2, with a weak D call TRBD1 (5 bases). The CDR3 covers 15 residues. Germline CDR1 and CDR2: SGHAT and FQNNGV. V was shortened by 5 bases and J by 4 bases, with 17 bases between the two germline ends. CDR3 region: CASSPRAGNVTEAFI. CDR3 bases: TGTGCCAGCAGCCCGCGGGCAGGGAATGTCACTGAAGCTTTCATT.

This clonotype was seen repeatedly, ten times or more. This chain connects TRBV4-1 to TRBJ2-7; TRBD1 or TRBD2 may be the D gene (6 bases each). Germline assignment: CDR1 MGHRA and CDR2 YSYEKL. V shed 2 bases and J shed 2 bases, with 16 bases lying between them. The CDR3 runs 16 residues. The CDR3 sequence: CASSQSVGGATYEQYF. DNA for the CDR3: TGCGCCAGCAGCCAAAGTGTGGGGGGCGCGACCTACGAGCAGTACTTC.

This chain connects TRBV11-2 to TRBJ2-2; D unclear. Trimming stripped 7 bases from V and 5 bases from J, with 11 bases between. The germline gives CDR1 SGHAT, CDR2 FQNNGV. The CDR3 contains 13 residues. The CDR3 nucleotides are TGTGCCAGCATCATCGACGAAACCGGGGAGCTGTTTTTT. Its protein is CASIIDETGELFF.

Notes on this clonotype: Being one base from a much bigger clone, this may be a read error. V gene TRBV4-1 combines with J gene TRBJ2-5; no clear D gene. Trimming cost V 1 base and J 2 bases, with 14 bases left between them. CDR1 and CDR2 (germline): MGHRA, YSYEKL. The CDR3 spans 16 residues. The CDR3 loop is CASSQVVTWVQETQYF. The DNA for the CDR3 is TGCGCCAGCAGCCAAGTGGTGACATGGGTTCAAGAGACCCAGTACTTC.

The chain recombines TRBV5-1 with TRBJ2-7; no firm D call. This CDR3 has 11 amino acids. With 9 bases removed from V and 6 bases from J, the gap between germline ends came to 13 bases. Germline CDR1 reads SGHRS; CDR2 reads YFSETQ. The CDR3 nucleotides are TGCGCCACAACCTCATGGCGCGAGCAGTACTTC. It translates to CATTSWREQYF.

The genes are TRBV29-1 and TRBJ2-6, with TRBD1 as a possible D gene (5 bases). The germline V gene encodes CDR1 SQVTM and CDR2 ANQGSEA. CDR3 length: 15 residues. In nucleotides, the CDR3 is TGCAACATCCAAGGGGTTAGTGGTGGGGCCAACGTCCTGACTTTC. Amino acids: CNIQGVSGGANVLTF.

Notes on this clonotype: Since no conserved phenylalanine or tryptophan closes the CDR3, a read error is the likely cause. The DNA is left out, because the CDR3 cannot be placed on it with certainty; the CDR3 is given as TCRdb lists it. This sequence joins TRBV11-2 and TRBJ1-2; the D segment call TRBD1 is taken from the table without a DNA check. The CDR3 spans 14 amino acids, including both terminal residues. Germline V CDR1 and CDR2: SGHAT, FQNNGV. CDR3 sequence reads: CAGSTGGIIYGYAL.

On this clonotype: A much larger clone lies one base from this, so it may be a read error. J is TRBJ2-7 and V is TRBV28; D not certain. CDR1 and CDR2 from the germline V gene are MDHEN and SYDVKM. The CDR3 sequence is 12 residues long. The DNA for the CDR3 is TGTGCCAGCAGTTTATTGGAGTACGAGCACTACTTC. Amino acid sequence: CASSLLEYEHYF.

In the case of this clonotype: A read error may produce the germline difference seen at one junction end. In nucleotides, the CDR3 is TGTACCAGCAGCCTCCGGACTAGCGGGACGAAACTCGCCACCTACAATGAGCAGTTCTTC. Its protein product is CTSSLRTSGTKLATYNEQFF. The rearrangement uses TRBV6-1 and TRBJ2-1, with 12 bases matching TRBD2. The germline V gene encodes CDR1 MNHNS and CDR2 SASEGT. The CDR3 sequence is 20 residues long.

This clonotype was recorded once. Germline is not matched at one junction end, which may reflect a read error. The chain is built from TRBV5-6 and TRBJ2-1, with 7 nucleotides matching TRBD2. The germline gives CDR1 SGHDT, CDR2 YYEEEE. This CDR3 has 15 amino acids. The CDR3 DNA follows: TGTGCCAGCAGCTTGTTAGGACTAGTGGACAATGGGCAGTTCTTC. Its protein is CASSLLGLVDNGQFF. The complete variable domain, with remaining parts taken from reference TRBV5-6 and TRBJ2-1, reads DAGVTQSPTHLIKTRGQQVTLRCSPKSGHDTVSWYQQALGQGPQFIFQYYEEEERQRGNFPDRFSGHQFPNYSSELNVNALLLGDSALYLCASSLLGLVDNGQFFGPGTRLTVL.

In this sample, this clonotype turned up once. This chain links TRBV4-1 with TRBJ2-1; D is possibly TRBD2 (6 bases). The CDR3 is 16 amino acids. CDR1 is MGHRA, CDR2 YSYEKL, per germline. The CDR3 region is CSSQGAGGGSYNEQFF. The CDR3 DNA reads as TGCAGCAGCCAAGGGGCTGGGGGAGGTTCCTACAATGAGCAGTTCTTC.

The sample holds many counts of this clonotype. The gene calls are TRBV6-5 and TRBJ1-1; no reliable D call. Germline V gene lookup returns CDR1 MNHEY and CDR2 SVGAGI. The CDR3 length is 14 residues. The V end was cut by 6 bases, the J end by 0 bases, with 11 bases between. The CDR3 coding sequence is TGTGCCAGCAGAGCGACCTTCATGAACACTGAAGCTTTCTTT. This translates into CASRATFMNTEAFF.

The J gene is TRBJ2-7, the V gene TRBV28, with TRBD1 matching 7 bases. Germline V gene data show CDR1 as MDHEN and CDR2 as SYDVKM. The CDR3 totals 14 residues. J was trimmed by 0 bases and V by 3 bases; bases with no gene match: 2. The CDR3 reads CASSFAGGSYEQYF. The CDR3 DNA reads TGTGCCAGCAGTTTTGCAGGGGGCTCCTACGAGCAGTACTTC.

As for this clonotype: This may come from a read error, since a much larger clone is one base off. This chain joins TRBV12-3 or TRBV12-4 and TRBJ1-1; tentative D call: TRBD1 (5 bases). Trimming removed 4 bases from V and 7 bases from J, with 10 bases in between. This CDR3 has 12 amino acids. DNA for the CDR3: TGTGCCAGCAGTTCAGGGTACATTGAAGCTTTCTTT. It is translated as CASSSGYIEAFF.

This clonotype has only a few counts. The chain joins TRBV7-8 to TRBJ1-3; 10 bases line up with TRBD1. CDR3 length: 15 amino acids. Germline V gene data show CDR1 as SGHVS and CDR2 as FQNEAQ. The V segment lost 5 bases and the J segment 2 bases; nucleotides outside the gene matches: 3. CDR3 amino acids: CASSRQGATGNTIYF. In nucleotides, the CDR3 is TGTGCCAGCAGCCGACAGGGGGCCACTGGAAACACCATATATTTT.

CDR3: CSTPVGDTQYF. DNA of the CDR3: TGCAGCACTCCCGTGGGTGATACGCAGTATTTT. The V call is TRBV29-1, the J call TRBJ2-3, with no clear D. V lost 8 bases and J 6 bases, leaving 12 bases between the germline ends. Germline CDR1 and CDR2: SQVTM and ANQGSEA. This CDR3 region has 11 residues.

The table lists this clonotype with a few counts. This may stem from a read error, because a much larger clone lies one nucleotide away. Here the CDR3 omits its conserved ending phenylalanine or tryptophan, so a read error is the likely source. V and J are TRBV4-2 and TRBJ2-7; 9 nucleotides match TRBD2. The CDR3 totals 16 residues. Germline V gene data show CDR1 as LGHNA and CDR2 as YNFKEQ. Losses at the gene ends were 0 bases for V and 4 bases for J; bases not matched to a gene: 7. DNA for the CDR3: TGTGCCAGCAGCCAAGATCCCGCGGCGGGAGGGTACGAGCAGTACCTC. This gives the protein CASSQDPAAGGYEQYL.

In its sample, this clonotype was seen once. A junction end diverges from the germline sequence, so it may reflect a read error. V gene TRBV11-2 combines with J gene TRBJ2-3; D is unresolved. This CDR3 region has 13 residues. In germline, CDR1 is SGHAT, CDR2 FQNNGV. CDR3 amino acids: CASTLDRGDTHYF. Here the CDR3 DNA reads TGCGCCAGCACCTTAGATCGAGGAGATACGCACTATTTT.

The table lists this clonotype with many counts. The V call is TRBV10-2, the J call TRBJ2-1; possibly TRBD2 for D (5 bases). CDR3 length equals 15 residues. CDR1 is WSHSY, CDR2 SAAADI, per germline. Trimming took off 0 bases at V and 8 bases at J, with 14 bases between the two ends. Here the CDR3 DNA reads TGCGCCAGCAGTGAGTCTAGGAGGTTTGGGGATGAGCAGTTCTTC. It translates to CASSESRRFGDEQFF.

A word on this clonotype: A junction boundary mismatches the germline segment, possibly from a read error. The chain joins TRBV6-1 to TRBJ2-1, with D perhaps matching TRBD2 (6 bases). The length of the CDR3 is 16 residues. Germline CDR1 and CDR2: MNHNS and SASEGT. This chain's CDR3 is CACSGILALSYNEQFF. CDR3 nucleotides: TGTGCCTGCAGTGGTATACTAGCTCTCTCCTACAATGAGCAGTTCTTC.

The rearrangement joins TRBV28 to TRBJ2-7; no clear D gene. The CDR3 totals 14 residues. The V end lost 4 bases, the J end lost 4 bases, and 14 bases lay between the germline ends. Per the germline V gene, CDR1 is MDHEN and CDR2 is SYDVKM. CDR3 protein: CASSSSGLGYEQYF. Here the CDR3 DNA reads TGTGCCAGCAGTTCCAGTGGCCTGGGGTACGAGCAGTACTTC.

On this clonotype itself: It may be a read error: a sequence one base away is much more abundant. The rearrangement uses TRBV6-6 and TRBJ2-7; possible D gene TRBD1, 6 bases. V was shortened by 7 bases and J by 5 bases, with 18 bases between the two germline ends. CDR3 size: 14 residues. Germline CDR1 reads MNHNY; CDR2 reads SVGAGI (reference sequence). CDR3 sequence reads: CASTLQGSMNEQYF. The DNA for the CDR3 is TGTGCCAGCACCCTACAGGGATCAATGAACGAGCAGTACTTC.